These T cell receptor beta chains were read from a single sample in a study of T cell responses to AZD1222 COVID-19 vaccine. The table came from immunoSEQ multiplex PCR; TCRdb's copy has only in-frame clones and leaves some out. Of about 140,000 clones in the sample, roughly 92% were seen once. The sample in question was peripheral blood, obtained on day 0 of AZD1222 vaccination. The receptors stem from an adult in good health. Each CDR3 is given with its conserved first and last residue. The order of the fields is CDR3 protein, CDR3 DNA, D gene, J gene, clone size, CDR3 length, V gene. A D gene is named only where the DNA matches it firmly. Expanded clones get a size class; other rows say once, few or many, or leave the size out.

CASSPYGYTSRTF | TGTGCCAGCAGCCCCTATGGCTACACCTCCCGCACCTTC | - | TRBJ1-2 | - | 13 | TRBV11-2
CASSRDVRGGEQYF | TGCGCCAGCAGCCGGGACGTGAGAGGGGGCGAGCAGTACTTC | - | TRBJ2-7 | - | 14 | TRBV4-1
CASSSGLAGSYQETQYF | TGCGCCAGCAGCTCGGGACTAGCGGGATCGTACCAAGAGACCCAGTACTTC | TRBD2 | TRBJ2-5 | - | 17 | TRBV5-1
CASSDSELARPFSYNEQFF | TGTGCCAGCAGTGACTCGGAACTAGCGAGACCTTTTTCCTACAATGAGCAGTTCTTC | TRBD2 | TRBJ2-1 | - | 19 | TRBV6-4
CASSFYSGREETQYF | TGCGCCAGCAGCTTTTATAGCGGGAGAGAGGAGACCCAGTACTTC | TRBD2 | TRBJ2-5 | - | 15 | TRBV5-1
CASTTYFATNEKLFF | TGTGCCAGTACCACTTACTTTGCAACTAATGAAAAACTGTTTTTT | - | TRBJ1-4 | - | 15 | TRBV19
CASSPTSGAGHGYTF | TGTGCCAGCAGCCCAACCTCGGGCGCGGGACATGGCTACACCTTC | - | TRBJ1-2 | - | 15 | TRBV3-1/TRBV3-2
CASISRYRSSYEQYF | TGTGCCAGCATCTCGAGGTACAGGAGCTCCTACGAGCAGTACTTC | - | TRBJ2-7 | - | 15 | TRBV28
CASRAPGRNEKLFF | TGTGCCAGCAGGGCTCCGGGACGGAATGAAAAACTGTTTTTT | - | TRBJ1-4 | - | 14 | TRBV6-5
CASSAELGYTEAFF | TGTGCCAGCAGCGCCGAGCTAGGGTACACTGAAGCTTTCTTT | - | TRBJ1-1 | once | 14 | TRBV9
CASSSRQGWATEAFF | TGTGCCAGCAGCTCGCGACAAGGATGGGCCACTGAAGCTTTCTTT | - | TRBJ1-1 | - | 15 | TRBV11-2
CASSFKQGVNTGELFF | TGTGCCAGCAGCTTTAAACAGGGAGTAAACACCGGGGAGCTGTTTTTT | - | TRBJ2-2 | - | 16 | TRBV7-3
CASLGQLSSYNEQFF | TGTGCCAGCCTCGGACAGCTTAGCTCCTACAATGAGCAGTTCTTC | - | TRBJ2-1 | - | 15 | TRBV5-8
CASSPALAIVGTDTQYF | TGTGCCAGCAGCCCAGCCCTAGCGATCGTGGGCACAGATACGCAGTATTTT | - | TRBJ2-3 | - | 17 | TRBV3-1/TRBV3-2
CASSDGSTDTQYF | TGTGCCAGCAGTGATGGTAGCACAGATACGCAGTATTTT | - | TRBJ2-3 | - | 13 | TRBV6-4
CASSPDSSNQPQHF | TGCGCCAGCAGCCCAGACAGCTCTAATCAGCCCCAGCATTTT | - | TRBJ1-5 | - | 14 | TRBV5-1
CASSNPLEGARGYTF | TGTGCCAGTAGTAACCCGCTGGAGGGGGCGCGTGGCTACACCTTC | TRBD1 | TRBJ1-2 | - | 15 | TRBV19